A selection of T cell receptor beta chains follows, all from one sample in a study of beta chain features in type 1 diabetes. Only in-frame clones appear in the TCRdb table, and some are missing; sequencing was by immunoSEQ multiplex PCR. The sample records fewer than 150,000 clones, roughly 7.2% being singletons. The source material was central memory CD4+ T cells from blood. These receptors were obtained from a woman in her twenties or thirties in good health. CDR3s include the opening cysteine and the closing phenylalanine or tryptophan. Each record gives: V gene, D gene, clone size, J gene, CDR3 protein, CDR3 DNA. A D gene is named only where the DNA matches it firmly. Expanded clones are given a class, and other clones once, few, many or no size at all.

v_gene: TRBV19
d_gene: NA
abundance: NA
j_gene: TRBJ2-3
CDR3aa: CASSIVRTSTDTQYF
CDR3nt: TGTGCCAGTAGTATAGTTCGGACTAGCACAGATACGCAGTATTTT

v_gene: TRBV15
d_gene: NA
abundance: NA
j_gene: TRBJ2-3
CDR3aa: CATSREAQSTDTQYF
CDR3nt: TGTGCCACCAGCAGAGAGGCCCAGAGCACAGATACGCAGTATTTT

v_gene: TRBV7-9
d_gene: NA
abundance: few
j_gene: TRBJ1-3
CDR3aa: CASSPRTGSSGNTIYF
CDR3nt: TGTGCCAGCAGCCCTCGGACGGGGAGCTCTGGAAACACCATATATTTT

v_gene: TRBV19
d_gene: NA
abundance: NA
j_gene: TRBJ1-2
CDR3aa: CASQGRDYGYTF
CDR3nt: TGTGCCAGTCAGGGTCGGGACTATGGCTACACCTTC

v_gene: TRBV14
d_gene: NA
abundance: many
j_gene: TRBJ2-1
CDR3aa: CASSQGLGGEQFF
CDR3nt: TGTGCCAGCAGCCAAGGGCTAGGGGGTGAGCAGTTCTTC

v_gene: TRBV7-2
d_gene: NA
abundance: NA
j_gene: TRBJ1-2
CDR3aa: CASTPGLEHSGYTF
CDR3nt: TGTGCCAGCACCCCGGGACTGGAGCATAGTGGCTACACCTTC

v_gene: TRBV5-6
d_gene: NA
abundance: few
j_gene: TRBJ1-2
CDR3aa: CASSLDFNYGYTF
CDR3nt: TGTGCCAGCAGCCTAGATTTTAACTATGGCTACACCTTC

v_gene: TRBV30
d_gene: TRBD1
abundance: few
j_gene: TRBJ2-5
CDR3aa: CAWDPTGGQETQYF
CDR3nt: TGTGCCTGGGATCCCACAGGGGGCCAAGAGACCCAGTACTTC

v_gene: TRBV7-2
d_gene: TRBD2
abundance: few
j_gene: TRBJ2-3
CDR3aa: CASSSALAGVVDTQYF
CDR3nt: TGTGCCAGCAGCTCGGCTCTAGCGGGAGTCGTAGATACGCAGTATTTT

v_gene: TRBV29-1
d_gene: NA
abundance: NA
j_gene: TRBJ2-7
CDR3aa: CSVGSADYEQYF
CDR3nt: TGCAGCGTTGGAAGTGCCGACTACGAGCAGTACTTC

v_gene: TRBV7-2
d_gene: NA
abundance: few
j_gene: TRBJ2-1
CDR3aa: CASSPRSGSGNNEQFF
CDR3nt: TGTGCCAGCAGCCCTAGAAGCGGTTCCGGGAACAATGAGCAGTTCTTC

v_gene: TRBV2
d_gene: TRBD1
abundance: few
j_gene: TRBJ2-1
CDR3aa: CASGQGGPYNEQFF
CDR3nt: TGTGCCAGCGGACAGGGGGGACCCTACAATGAGCAGTTCTTC

v_gene: TRBV9
d_gene: NA
abundance: few
j_gene: TRBJ2-5
CDR3aa: CASSVGTGVGETQYF
CDR3nt: TGTGCCAGCAGCGTAGGGACGGGAGTAGGAGAGACCCAGTACTTC

v_gene: TRBV28
d_gene: NA
abundance: few
j_gene: TRBJ2-7
CDR3aa: CASSLVGSGSNEHYF
CDR3nt: NA

v_gene: TRBV27
d_gene: TRBD1
abundance: few
j_gene: TRBJ2-7
CDR3aa: CASSLETGGSYEQYF
CDR3nt: TGTGCCAGCAGTTTGGAGACAGGGGGGTCCTACGAGCAGTACTTC

v_gene: TRBV7-2
d_gene: NA
abundance: NA
j_gene: TRBJ1-5
CDR3aa: CASSLGSGENQPQHF
CDR3nt: TGTGCCAGCAGCTTAGGGTCAGGGGAGAACCAGCCCCAGCATTTT

v_gene: TRBV6-5
d_gene: NA
abundance: NA
j_gene: TRBJ2-1
CDR3aa: CASSTGRRSYNEQFF
CDR3nt: TGTGCCAGCAGTACAGGGCGACGCTCCTACAATGAGCAGTTCTTC

v_gene: TRBV5-6
d_gene: TRBD1
abundance: few
j_gene: TRBJ2-7
CDR3aa: CASSDRTGVGRQYF
CDR3nt: TGTGCCAGCAGCGACAGGACAGGGGTTGGTCGGCAGTACTTC

v_gene: TRBV4-3
d_gene: TRBD1
abundance: NA
j_gene: TRBJ1-5
CDR3aa: CASSQGQGLGQPQHF
CDR3nt: TGCGCCAGCAGCCAGGGACAGGGATTGGGTCAGCCCCAGCATTTT

v_gene: TRBV28
d_gene: NA
abundance: few
j_gene: TRBJ2-2
CDR3aa: CASSPTRTRSTGELFF
CDR3nt: TGTGCCAGCAGCCCCACCCGGACTCGCTCCACCGGGGAGCTGTTTTTT

v_gene: TRBV9
d_gene: NA
abundance: few
j_gene: TRBJ2-5
CDR3aa: CASSVKGLEGTQYF
CDR3nt: TGTGCCAGCAGCGTAAAAGGCCTAGAAGGCACCCAGTACTTC

v_gene: TRBV28
d_gene: TRBD1
abundance: NA
j_gene: TRBJ1-2
CDR3aa: CASSPPIGSGGGGYTF
CDR3nt: TGTGCCAGCAGTCCACCTATAGGATCAGGGGGCGGTGGCTACACCTTC

v_gene: TRBV6-5
d_gene: TRBD1
abundance: once
j_gene: TRBJ2-3
CDR3aa: CASSSGGVTTDTQYF
CDR3nt: TGTGCCAGCAGTTCAGGGGGCGTAACCACAGATACGCAGTATTTC

v_gene: TRBV4-3
d_gene: NA
abundance: NA
j_gene: TRBJ2-3
CDR3aa: CASSQDLRTDTQYF
CDR3nt: TGCGCCAGCAGCCAAGATTTGAGAACAGATACGCAGTATTTT

v_gene: TRBV4-3
d_gene: TRBD1
abundance: many
j_gene: TRBJ2-1
CDR3aa: CASSPTGTGTYEQFF
CDR3nt: TGCGCCAGCAGCCCCACCGGGACAGGGACTTATGAGCAGTTCTTC

v_gene: TRBV12-5
d_gene: TRBD1
abundance: few
j_gene: TRBJ2-5
CDR3aa: CASATGTGPRETQYF
CDR3nt: TGTGCTAGTGCCACCGGGACAGGGCCACGGGAGACCCAGTACTTC

v_gene: TRBV30
d_gene: TRBD1
abundance: NA
j_gene: TRBJ1-1
CDR3aa: CAWRTGGGLREAFF
CDR3nt: TGTGCCTGGAGAACAGGGGGCGGTTTAAGGGAAGCTTTCTTT

v_gene: TRBV6-1
d_gene: TRBD1
abundance: few
j_gene: TRBJ1-1
CDR3aa: CASSVRTGRTEAFF
CDR3nt: TGTGCCAGCAGTGTGCGGACAGGGAGGACTGAAGCTTTCTTT

v_gene: TRBV18
d_gene: TRBD1
abundance: NA
j_gene: TRBJ2-7
CDR3aa: CASSTDRGGSYEQYF
CDR3nt: TGTGCCAGCTCAACCGACAGGGGAGGTTCCTACGAGCAGTACTTC

v_gene: TRBV29-1
d_gene: TRBD2
abundance: few
j_gene: TRBJ2-5
CDR3aa: CSVEGGGRGETQYF
CDR3nt: TGCAGCGTTGAGGGGGGAGGGAGAGGGGAGACCCAGTACTTC

v_gene: TRBV5-4
d_gene: TRBD2
abundance: few
j_gene: TRBJ2-5
CDR3aa: CASSLGTSQETQYF
CDR3nt: TGTGCCAGCAGCTTGGGGACTAGCCAAGAGACCCAGTACTTC

v_gene: TRBV7-9
d_gene: NA
abundance: few
j_gene: TRBJ1-4
CDR3aa: CASRPHEGSEKLFF
CDR3nt: TGTGCCAGCAGGCCCCATGAGGGCAGCGAAAAACTGTTTTTT

v_gene: TRBV29-1
d_gene: TRBD2
abundance: NA
j_gene: TRBJ2-5
CDR3aa: CSLGTSGGLQETQYF
CDR3nt: TGCAGCCTCGGGACTAGCGGGGGCCTTCAAGAGACCCAGTACTTC

v_gene: TRBV9
d_gene: NA
abundance: NA
j_gene: TRBJ1-4
CDR3aa: CASSRNSNFNEKLFF
CDR3nt: TGTGCCAGCAGTAGAAACAGCAACTTTAATGAAAAACTGTTTTTT

v_gene: TRBV9
d_gene: NA
abundance: NA
j_gene: TRBJ1-3
CDR3aa: CASSVGGTGNTIYF
CDR3nt: TGTGCCAGCAGCGTAGGAGGGACTGGAAACACCATATATTTT

v_gene: TRBV19
d_gene: TRBD1
abundance: NA
j_gene: TRBJ1-1
CDR3aa: CASSTATGTGVNTEAFF
CDR3nt: TGTGCCAGTAGTACTGCAACCGGGACAGGGGTGAACACTGAAGCTTTCTTT

v_gene: TRBV28
d_gene: TRBD1
abundance: few
j_gene: TRBJ2-1
CDR3aa: CASSSSSPDRAFAYNEQFF
CDR3nt: TGTGCCAGCAGTTCCAGTTCCCCCGACAGGGCGTTTGCCTACAATGAGCAGTTCTTC

v_gene: TRBV4-3
d_gene: NA
abundance: many
j_gene: TRBJ2-1
CDR3aa: CASSRGSSYNEQFF
CDR3nt: TGCGCCAGCAGTCGGGGGAGCTCCTACAATGAGCAGTTCTTC

v_gene: TRBV2
d_gene: NA
abundance: NA
j_gene: TRBJ2-7
CDR3aa: CASSVRAAYEQYF
CDR3nt: TGTGCCAGCAGTGTCAGGGCCGCCTACGAGCAGTACTTC

v_gene: TRBV18
d_gene: TRBD1
abundance: few
j_gene: TRBJ2-5
CDR3aa: CASSPPGDRGKTQYF
CDR3nt: TGTGCCAGCTCACCACCCGGGGACAGGGGAAAGACCCAGTACTTC

v_gene: TRBV29-1
d_gene: NA
abundance: many
j_gene: TRBJ2-1
CDR3aa: CSVESDWYNEQFF
CDR3nt: TGCAGCGTTGAATCGGACTGGTACAATGAGCAGTTCTTC

v_gene: TRBV5-6
d_gene: TRBD2
abundance: few
j_gene: TRBJ2-1
CDR3aa: CASSVGTKTYNEQFF
CDR3nt: TGTGCCAGCAGCGTGGGGACTAAAACCTACAATGAGCAGTTCTTC